The rows below give T cell receptor beta chains drawn from one sample of a study of CXCR3-negative and CXCR3-positive naive CD8 T cells. After re-calling the 5' RACE reads, TCRdb lists one entry per CDR3 protein, DNA absent. Here the sample table reports under 6,000 distinct CDR3 sequences. Sequenced input: naive CXCR3+ CD8+ T cells from blood. These TCRs come from a human donor in good health. Some clones in this sample may be carry-over from other donors' samples. The CDR3 runs from the conserved cysteine through the conserved F or W. Only some rows state a clone size, as once, few, many or a class for expanded clones.

j_call: TRBJ2-1; clone_size: medium-sized; v_call: TRBV7-9; cdr3_aa: CASSQGTGGPIHNEQFF
j_call: TRBJ2-1; clone_size: medium-sized; v_call: TRBV20-1; cdr3_aa: CSARVTEREGVYNEQFF
j_call: TRBJ2-3; clone_size: medium-sized; v_call: TRBV20-1; cdr3_aa: CSARTGRGTDTDTQYF
j_call: TRBJ2-3; clone_size: medium-sized; v_call: TRBV15; cdr3_aa: CATSRVGDTQYF
j_call: TRBJ1-1; clone_size: .; v_call: TRBV5-1; cdr3_aa: CASSLGAGTEAFF
j_call: TRBJ2-4; clone_size: .; v_call: TRBV6-5; cdr3_aa: CASSPVRDGPKNIQYF
j_call: TRBJ2-1; clone_size: .; v_call: TRBV9; cdr3_aa: CASSVERGAYNEQFF
j_call: TRBJ2-7; clone_size: medium-sized; v_call: TRBV20-1; cdr3_aa: CSARDKGDRALYPYEQYF
j_call: TRBJ1-1; clone_size: medium-sized; v_call: TRBV10-3; cdr3_aa: CAISAPGATEAFF
j_call: TRBJ2-7; clone_size: medium-sized; v_call: TRBV20-1; cdr3_aa: CSARDFMAGAFYEQYF
j_call: TRBJ2-1; clone_size: .; v_call: TRBV9; cdr3_aa: CASSEPLAGGPYNEQFF
j_call: TRBJ2-7; clone_size: medium-sized; v_call: TRBV6-6; cdr3_aa: CASGDLGYEQYF
j_call: TRBJ2-7; clone_size: .; v_call: TRBV3-1; cdr3_aa: CASSPGTGAYEQYF
j_call: TRBJ2-2; clone_size: .; v_call: TRBV29-1; cdr3_aa: CSVWGPGELFF
j_call: TRBJ2-1; clone_size: medium-sized; v_call: TRBV29-1; cdr3_aa: CSVVGTVKDNEQFF
j_call: TRBJ1-3; clone_size: .; v_call: TRBV7-8; cdr3_aa: CASSSMPGLSGNTIYF
j_call: TRBJ2-1; clone_size: medium-sized; v_call: TRBV9; cdr3_aa: CASTAASGRTYNEQFF
j_call: TRBJ2-7; clone_size: .; v_call: TRBV19; cdr3_aa: CASSRPSYEQYF
j_call: TRBJ2-5; clone_size: medium-sized; v_call: TRBV6-5; cdr3_aa: CASSYSSDRAGETQYF
j_call: TRBJ2-5; clone_size: .; v_call: TRBV18; cdr3_aa: CASSPTTAQETQYF
j_call: TRBJ1-2; clone_size: medium-sized; v_call: TRBV20-1; cdr3_aa: CSARGRAGYGYTF
j_call: TRBJ2-2; clone_size: .; v_call: TRBV27; cdr3_aa: CASSFWGQGIGELFF
j_call: TRBJ1-4; clone_size: .; v_call: TRBV29-1; cdr3_aa: CSVERDEPGKLFF
j_call: TRBJ2-7; clone_size: .; v_call: TRBV5-5; cdr3_aa: CASSLDRTLESYEQYF
j_call: TRBJ2-4; clone_size: .; v_call: TRBV19; cdr3_aa: CASRTGMDIQYF
j_call: TRBJ2-2; clone_size: medium-sized; v_call: TRBV29-1; cdr3_aa: CSGSGVRAGELFF
j_call: TRBJ2-7; clone_size: medium-sized; v_call: TRBV5-1; cdr3_aa: CASSPGDGTYEQYF
j_call: TRBJ1-1; clone_size: medium-sized; v_call: TRBV7-2; cdr3_aa: CASSPQGAPNMNTEAFF
j_call: TRBJ2-7; clone_size: .; v_call: TRBV2; cdr3_aa: CATLREAPRYEQYF
j_call: TRBJ1-1; clone_size: medium-sized; v_call: TRBV7-6; cdr3_aa: CASSLDREGNTEAFF
j_call: TRBJ2-7; clone_size: medium-sized; v_call: TRBV15; cdr3_aa: CATSPPRGRYEQYF
j_call: TRBJ2-2; clone_size: .; v_call: TRBV6-5; cdr3_aa: CASSYGQYMNTGELFF
j_call: TRBJ2-7; clone_size: medium-sized; v_call: TRBV20-1; cdr3_aa: CSASPRVADPYEQYF
j_call: TRBJ1-1; clone_size: .; v_call: TRBV9; cdr3_aa: CASSVALNTEAFF
j_call: TRBJ2-7; clone_size: large; v_call: TRBV6-4; cdr3_aa: CAFLFSSCLREIEQYF
j_call: TRBJ1-1; clone_size: .; v_call: TRBV4-1; cdr3_aa: CASSQATGGAFF
j_call: TRBJ2-7; clone_size: .; v_call: TRBV6-2/TRBV6-3; cdr3_aa: CAAGLGPDEQYF
j_call: TRBJ2-1; clone_size: .; v_call: TRBV7-9; cdr3_aa: CASSPGQGPEQFF
j_call: TRBJ1-1; clone_size: .; v_call: TRBV10-3; cdr3_aa: CAIRTELNTEAFF
j_call: TRBJ1-1; clone_size: .; v_call: TRBV5-1; cdr3_aa: CASSLSSLNTEAFF
j_call: TRBJ1-5; clone_size: medium-sized; v_call: TRBV27; cdr3_aa: CASSLSLGGQPQHF
j_call: TRBJ2-7; clone_size: .; v_call: TRBV7-8; cdr3_aa: CASSFGQGASYEQYF
j_call: TRBJ2-5; clone_size: medium-sized; v_call: TRBV29-1; cdr3_aa: CSVRLAGEEGTQYF
j_call: TRBJ2-2; clone_size: .; v_call: TRBV29-1; cdr3_aa: CSVDRLAVNTGELFF
j_call: TRBJ2-5; clone_size: .; v_call: TRBV13; cdr3_aa: CASSLGNLETQYF
j_call: TRBJ2-3; clone_size: .; v_call: TRBV2; cdr3_aa: CASRLAGGPSKTDTQYF
j_call: TRBJ2-5; clone_size: .; v_call: TRBV7-2; cdr3_aa: CASSLAYLSGWGETQYF
j_call: TRBJ2-3; clone_size: medium-sized; v_call: TRBV6-5; cdr3_aa: CASSYRGLQGDTQYF
j_call: TRBJ2-4; clone_size: .; v_call: TRBV19; cdr3_aa: CASSALGTVNIQYF
j_call: TRBJ2-7; clone_size: .; v_call: TRBV4-3; cdr3_aa: CASSQGQGNYEQYF
j_call: TRBJ2-7; clone_size: .; v_call: TRBV6-1; cdr3_aa: CASSEGRGVSGYEQYF
j_call: TRBJ2-1; clone_size: medium-sized; v_call: TRBV28; cdr3_aa: CASSSGTSGYNEQFF
j_call: TRBJ2-7; clone_size: medium-sized; v_call: TRBV29-1; cdr3_aa: CSVEDLYEQYF
j_call: TRBJ2-3; clone_size: .; v_call: TRBV6-1; cdr3_aa: CASSAIPAGGTDTQYF
j_call: TRBJ1-2; clone_size: .; v_call: TRBV4-1; cdr3_aa: CASSLLQGTENGYTF
j_call: TRBJ2-7; clone_size: .; v_call: TRBV29-1; cdr3_aa: CSVEEGNSYEQYF
j_call: TRBJ2-5; clone_size: .; v_call: TRBV4-1; cdr3_aa: CASSQGPIQETQYF